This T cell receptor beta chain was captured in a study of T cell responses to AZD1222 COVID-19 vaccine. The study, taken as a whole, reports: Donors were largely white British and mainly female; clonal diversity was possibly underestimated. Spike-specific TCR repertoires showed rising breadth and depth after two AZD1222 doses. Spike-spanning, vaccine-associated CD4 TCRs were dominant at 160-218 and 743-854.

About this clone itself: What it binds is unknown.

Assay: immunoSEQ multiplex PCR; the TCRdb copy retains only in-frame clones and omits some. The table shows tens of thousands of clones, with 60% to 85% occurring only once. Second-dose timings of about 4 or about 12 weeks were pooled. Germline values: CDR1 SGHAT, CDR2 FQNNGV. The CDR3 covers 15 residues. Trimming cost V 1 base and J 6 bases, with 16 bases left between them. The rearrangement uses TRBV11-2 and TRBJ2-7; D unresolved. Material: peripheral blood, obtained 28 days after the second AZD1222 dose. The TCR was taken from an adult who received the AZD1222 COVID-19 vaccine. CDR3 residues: CASSLVPHLKGEQYF. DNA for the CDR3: TGTGCCAGCAGCTTAGTCCCCCATCTCAAGGGCGAGCAGTACTTC.